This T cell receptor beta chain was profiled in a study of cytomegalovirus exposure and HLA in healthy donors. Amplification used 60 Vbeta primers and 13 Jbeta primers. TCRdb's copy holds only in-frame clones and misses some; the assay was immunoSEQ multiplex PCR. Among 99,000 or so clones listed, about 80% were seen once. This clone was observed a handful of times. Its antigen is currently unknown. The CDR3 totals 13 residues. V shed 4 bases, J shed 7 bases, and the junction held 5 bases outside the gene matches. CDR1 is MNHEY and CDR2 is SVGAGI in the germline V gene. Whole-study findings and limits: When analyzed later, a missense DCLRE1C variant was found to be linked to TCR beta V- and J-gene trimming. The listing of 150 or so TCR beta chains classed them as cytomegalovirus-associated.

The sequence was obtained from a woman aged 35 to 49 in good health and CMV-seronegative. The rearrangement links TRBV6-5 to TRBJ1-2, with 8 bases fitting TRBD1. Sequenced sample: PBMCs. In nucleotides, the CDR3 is TGTGCCAGCAGTTCCTACAGGGGGTTTGGCTACACCTTC. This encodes CASSSYRGFGYTF.